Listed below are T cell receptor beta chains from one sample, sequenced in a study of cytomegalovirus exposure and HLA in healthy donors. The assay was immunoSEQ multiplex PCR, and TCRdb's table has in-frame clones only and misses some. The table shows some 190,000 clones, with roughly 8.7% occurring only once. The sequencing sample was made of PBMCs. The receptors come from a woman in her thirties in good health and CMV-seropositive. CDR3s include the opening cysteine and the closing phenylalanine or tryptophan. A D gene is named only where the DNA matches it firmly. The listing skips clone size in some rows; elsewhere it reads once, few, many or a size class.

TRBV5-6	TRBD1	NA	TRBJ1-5	CASSRFGQDYQPQHF	TGTGCCAGCAGCCGTTTCGGACAGGACTATCAGCCCCAGCATTTT
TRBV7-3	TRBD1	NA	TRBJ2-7	CASSLGTGSYEQYF	TGTGCCAGCAGCTTAGGGACAGGCTCCTACGAGCAGTACTTC
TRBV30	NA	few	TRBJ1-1	CAWSMKRAEAFF	TGTGCCTGGAGCATGAAACGGGCTGAAGCTTTCTTT
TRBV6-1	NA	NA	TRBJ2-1	CASMGGRVFQQFF	TGTGCCAGCATGGGGGGGCGCGTCTTCCAACAGTTCTTC
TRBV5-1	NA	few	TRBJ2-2	CASSLEGYPTGELFF	TGCGCCAGCAGCTTGGAGGGGTACCCAACCGGGGAGCTGTTTTTT
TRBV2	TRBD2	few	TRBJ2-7	CASPPAGEGGAYEQYF	TGTGCCAGCCCCCCAGCGGGAGAAGGAGGAGCCTACGAGCAGTACTTC
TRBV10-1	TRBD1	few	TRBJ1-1	CASSETLRSGGEAFF	TGCGCCAGCAGTGAGACTCTTAGGTCAGGGGGTGAAGCTTTCTTT
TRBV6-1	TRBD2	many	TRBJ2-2	CASSMGLAGTGELFF	TGTGCCAGCAGTATGGGACTAGCAGGCACCGGGGAGCTGTTTTTT
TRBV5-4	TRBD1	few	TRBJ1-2	CASSLDRGLNGYTF	TGTGCCAGCAGCTTGGACAGGGGGCTTAATGGCTACACCTTC
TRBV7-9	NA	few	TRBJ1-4	CASSLAREVEKLFF	TGTGCCAGCAGCTTAGCCAGGGAGGTAGAAAAACTGTTTTTT
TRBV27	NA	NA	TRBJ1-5	CASSQFPSGAPRTDSNQPQHF	TGTGCCAGCAGTCAGTTTCCCTCAGGGGCCCCCCGAACGGATAGCAATCAGCCCCAGCATTTT
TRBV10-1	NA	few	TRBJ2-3	CASSESSDTQYF	TGCGCCAGCAGCGAAAGCTCGGATACGCAGTATTTT
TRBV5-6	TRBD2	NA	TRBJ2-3	CASSSILAGDSDTQYF	TGTGCCAGCAGCAGCATACTAGCGGGGGATTCAGATACGCAGTATTTT
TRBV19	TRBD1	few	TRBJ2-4	CASSMGQGNIQYF	TGTGCCAGTAGTATGGGACAGGGGAACATTCAGTACTTC
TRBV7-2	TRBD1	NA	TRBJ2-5	CASSLSGTGGYETQYF	TGTGCCAGCAGCTTGTCCGGGACAGGGGGTTACGAGACCCAGTACTTC
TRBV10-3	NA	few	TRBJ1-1	CAISESISGGSTEAFF	TGTGCCATCAGTGAGTCAATTTCGGGGGGGAGCACTGAAGCTTTCTTT
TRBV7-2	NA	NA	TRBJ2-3	CASSKGAGTQYF	TGTGCCAGCAGCAAAGGGGCAGGTACGCAGTATTTT
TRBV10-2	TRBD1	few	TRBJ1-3	CASSPTGVGNTIYF	TGCGCCAGCAGCCCTACAGGGGTGGGAAACACCATATATTTT
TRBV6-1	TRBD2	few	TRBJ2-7	CASGGLAGSYEQYF	TGTGCCAGTGGAGGACTAGCGGGTTCCTACGAGCAGTACTTC
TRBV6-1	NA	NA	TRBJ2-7	CASSVEGASYEQYF	TGTGCCAGCAGTGTGGAAGGGGCGTCCTACGAGCAGTACTTC
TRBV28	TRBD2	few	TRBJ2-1	CASSISGSSYNEQFF	TGTGCCAGCAGCATTAGCGGGAGTTCCTACAATGAGCAGTTCTTC
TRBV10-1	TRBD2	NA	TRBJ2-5	CASSLTSGRETQYF	TGCGCCAGCAGTCTGACTAGCGGTCGGGAGACCCAGTACTTC
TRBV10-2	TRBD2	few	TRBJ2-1	CASSKTSGPYNEQFF	TGCGCCAGCAGTAAGACTAGCGGGCCATACAATGAGCAGTTCTTC
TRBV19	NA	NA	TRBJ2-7	CASSITGQSYEQYF	TGTGCCAGTAGTATAACCGGACAGTCCTACGAGCAGTACTTC
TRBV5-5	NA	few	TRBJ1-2	CASSLGDFVGGYTF	TGTGCCAGCAGCTTGGGGGACTTTGTTGGCGGCTACACCTTC
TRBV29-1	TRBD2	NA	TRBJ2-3	CSVGSGSFADTQYF	TGCAGCGTTGGGAGCGGGAGCTTCGCAGATACGCAGTATTTT
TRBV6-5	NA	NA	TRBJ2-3	CASRGRDSYTDTQYF	TGTGCCAGCAGGGGCCGGGACTCGTACACAGATACGCAGTATTTT
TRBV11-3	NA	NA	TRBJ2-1	CASSLEGTLPNEQFF	TGTGCCAGCAGCTTAGAGGGGACACTACCCAATGAGCAGTTCTTC
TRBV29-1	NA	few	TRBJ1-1	CSVAPQGMNTEAFF	TGCAGCGTTGCCCCCCAGGGAATGAACACTGAAGCTTTCTTT